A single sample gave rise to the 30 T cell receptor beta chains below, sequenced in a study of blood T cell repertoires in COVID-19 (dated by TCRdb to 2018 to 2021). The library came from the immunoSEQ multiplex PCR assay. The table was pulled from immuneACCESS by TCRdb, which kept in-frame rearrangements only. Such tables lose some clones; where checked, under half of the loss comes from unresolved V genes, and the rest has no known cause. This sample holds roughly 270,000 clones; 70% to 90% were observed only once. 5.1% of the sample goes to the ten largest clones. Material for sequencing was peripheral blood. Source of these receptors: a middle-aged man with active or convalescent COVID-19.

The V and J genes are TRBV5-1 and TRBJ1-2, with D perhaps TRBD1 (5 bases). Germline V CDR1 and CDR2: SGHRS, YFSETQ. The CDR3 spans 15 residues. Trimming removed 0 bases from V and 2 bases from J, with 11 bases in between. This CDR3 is CASSLVAGNNYGYTF. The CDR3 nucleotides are TGCGCCAGCAGCTTGGTCGCAGGGAACAACTATGGCTACACCTTC.

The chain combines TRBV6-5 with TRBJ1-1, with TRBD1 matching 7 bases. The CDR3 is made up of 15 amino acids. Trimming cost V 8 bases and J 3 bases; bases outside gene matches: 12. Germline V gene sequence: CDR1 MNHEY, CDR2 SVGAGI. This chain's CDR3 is CASHTSGTEDTEAFF. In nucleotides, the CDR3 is TGTGCCAGCCACACCTCCGGGACAGAGGACACTGAAGCTTTCTTT.

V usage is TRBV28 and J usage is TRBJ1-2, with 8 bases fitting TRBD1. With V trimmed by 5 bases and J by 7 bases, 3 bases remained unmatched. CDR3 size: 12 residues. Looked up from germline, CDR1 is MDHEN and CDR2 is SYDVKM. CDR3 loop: CASSPGGSGYTF. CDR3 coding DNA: TGTGCCAGCAGTCCAGGGGGCAGTGGCTACACCTTC.

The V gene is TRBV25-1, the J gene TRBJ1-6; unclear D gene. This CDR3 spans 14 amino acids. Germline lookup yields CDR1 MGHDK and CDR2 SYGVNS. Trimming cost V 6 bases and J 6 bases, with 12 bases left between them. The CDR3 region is CASRPGLTNSPLHF. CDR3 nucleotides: TGTGCCAGCAGACCCGGACTGACTAATTCACCCCTCCACTTT. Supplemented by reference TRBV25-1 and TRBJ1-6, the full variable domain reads EADIYQTPRYLVIGTGKKITLECSQTMGHDKMYWYQQDPGMELHLIHYSYGVNSTEKGDLSSESTVSRIRTEHFPLTLESARPSHTSQYLCASRPGLTNSPLHFGNGTRLTVT.

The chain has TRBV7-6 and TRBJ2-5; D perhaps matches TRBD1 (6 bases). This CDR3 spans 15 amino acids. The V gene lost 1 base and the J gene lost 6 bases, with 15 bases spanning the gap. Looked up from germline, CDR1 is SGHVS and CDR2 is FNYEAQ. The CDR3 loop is CASSLGTGFPKTQYF. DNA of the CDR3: TGTGCCAGCAGCTTAGGAACAGGGTTCCCTAAGACCCAGTACTTC. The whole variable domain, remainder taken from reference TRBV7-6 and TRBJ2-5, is GAGVSQSPRYKVTKRGQDVALRCDPISGHVSLYWYRQALGQGPEFLTYFNYEAQQDKSGLPNDRFSAERPEGSISTLTIQRTEQRDSAMYRCASSLGTGFPKTQYFGPGTRLLVL.

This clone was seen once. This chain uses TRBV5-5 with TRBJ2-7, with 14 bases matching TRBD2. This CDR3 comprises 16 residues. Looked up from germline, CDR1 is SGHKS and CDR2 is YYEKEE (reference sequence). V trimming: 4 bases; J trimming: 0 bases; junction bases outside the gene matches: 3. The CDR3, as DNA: TGTGCCAGCAGCCGTGGGACTAGCGGGAGCTCCTACGAGCAGTACTTC. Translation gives CASSRGTSGSSYEQYF. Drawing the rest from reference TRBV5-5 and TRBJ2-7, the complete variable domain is DAGVTQSPTHLIKTRGQQVTLRCSPISGHKSVSWYQQVLGQGPQFIFQYYEKEERGRGNFPDRFSARQFPNYSSELNVNALLLGDSALYLCASSRGTSGSSYEQYFGPGTRLTVT.

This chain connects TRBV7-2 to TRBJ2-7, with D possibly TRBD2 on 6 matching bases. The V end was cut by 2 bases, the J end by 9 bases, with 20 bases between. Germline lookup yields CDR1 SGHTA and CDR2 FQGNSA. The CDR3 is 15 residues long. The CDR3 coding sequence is TGTGCCAGCAGCTTAAGGGACTGGGATTGGGTCGGGCAGTACTTC. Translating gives CASSLRDWDWVGQYF.

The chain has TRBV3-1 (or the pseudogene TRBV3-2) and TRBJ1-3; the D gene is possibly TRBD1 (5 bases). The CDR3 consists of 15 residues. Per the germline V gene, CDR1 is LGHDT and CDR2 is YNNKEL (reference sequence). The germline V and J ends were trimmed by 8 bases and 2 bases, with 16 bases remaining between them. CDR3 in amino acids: CASSREPGTGNTIYF. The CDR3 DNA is TGTGCCAGCTCTCGGGAGCCAGGGACTGGAAACACCATATATTTT.

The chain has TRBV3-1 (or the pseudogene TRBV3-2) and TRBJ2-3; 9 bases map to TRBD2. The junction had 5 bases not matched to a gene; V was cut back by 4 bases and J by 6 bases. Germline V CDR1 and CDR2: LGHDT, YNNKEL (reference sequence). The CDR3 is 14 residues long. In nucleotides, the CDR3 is TGTGCCAGCAGCCGAAGCGGGAGGTGGGATACGCAGTATTTT. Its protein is CASSRSGRWDTQYF.

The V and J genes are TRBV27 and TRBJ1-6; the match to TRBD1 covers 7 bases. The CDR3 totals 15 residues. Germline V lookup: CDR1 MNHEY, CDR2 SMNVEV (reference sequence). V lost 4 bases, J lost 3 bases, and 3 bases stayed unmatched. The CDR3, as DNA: TGTGCCAGCAGTTCCCGACAGGGCTATAATTCACCCCTCCACTTT. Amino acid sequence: CASSSRQGYNSPLHF.

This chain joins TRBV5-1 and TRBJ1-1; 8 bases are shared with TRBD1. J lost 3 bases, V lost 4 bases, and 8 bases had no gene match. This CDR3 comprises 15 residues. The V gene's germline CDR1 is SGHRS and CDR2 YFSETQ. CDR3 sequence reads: CASSLVTGVYTEAFF. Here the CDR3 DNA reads TGCGCCAGCAGCCTAGTGACAGGGGTGTACACTGAAGCTTTCTTT. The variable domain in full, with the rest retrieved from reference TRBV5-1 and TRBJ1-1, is KAGVTQTPRYLIKTRGQQVTLSCSPISGHRSVSWYQQTPGQGLQFLFEYFSETQRNKGNFPGRFSGRQFSNSRSEMNVSTLELGDSALYLCASSLVTGVYTEAFFGQGTRLTVV.

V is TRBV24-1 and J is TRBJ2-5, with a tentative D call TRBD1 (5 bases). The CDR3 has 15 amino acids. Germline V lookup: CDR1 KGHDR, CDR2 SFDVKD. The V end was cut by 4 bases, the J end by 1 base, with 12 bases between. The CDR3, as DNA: TGTGCCACCAGTGAGACAAGGGGATTCCAAGAGACCCAGTACTTC. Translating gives CATSETRGFQETQYF.

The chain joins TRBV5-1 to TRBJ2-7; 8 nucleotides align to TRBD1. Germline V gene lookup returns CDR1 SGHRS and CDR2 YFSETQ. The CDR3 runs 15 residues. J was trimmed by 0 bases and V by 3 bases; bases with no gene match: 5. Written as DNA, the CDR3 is TGCGCCAGCAGCTCCCGACAGGGGAGCTCCTACGAGCAGTACTTC. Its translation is CASSSRQGSSYEQYF.

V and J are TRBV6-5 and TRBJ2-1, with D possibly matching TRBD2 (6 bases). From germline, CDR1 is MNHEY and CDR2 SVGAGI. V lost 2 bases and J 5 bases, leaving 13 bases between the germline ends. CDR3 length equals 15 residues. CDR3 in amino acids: CASSYGTGQHNEQFF. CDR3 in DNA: TGTGCCAGCAGTTACGGGACTGGACAACACAATGAGCAGTTCTTC.

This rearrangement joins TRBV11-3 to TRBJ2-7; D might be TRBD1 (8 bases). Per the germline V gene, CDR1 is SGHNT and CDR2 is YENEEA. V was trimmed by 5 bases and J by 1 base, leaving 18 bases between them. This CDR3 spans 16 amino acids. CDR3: CASSQGGQGASYEQYF. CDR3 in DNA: TGTGCCAGCAGCCAGGGGGGGCAGGGGGCATCCTACGAGCAGTACTTC. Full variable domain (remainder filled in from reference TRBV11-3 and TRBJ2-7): EAGVVQSPRYKIIEKKQPVAFWCNPISGHNTLYWYLQNLGQGPELLIRYENEEAVDDSQLPKDRFSAERLKGVDSTLKIQPAELGDSAVYLCASSQGGQGASYEQYFGPGTRLTVT.

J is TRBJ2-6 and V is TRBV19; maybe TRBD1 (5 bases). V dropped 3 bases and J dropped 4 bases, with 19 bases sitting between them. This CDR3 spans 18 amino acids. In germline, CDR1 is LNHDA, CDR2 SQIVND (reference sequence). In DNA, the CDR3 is TGTGCCAGTAGTATTTGGTCCCCGGGCAGGGCCGGGGCCAACGTCCTGACTTTC. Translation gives CASSIWSPGRAGANVLTF.

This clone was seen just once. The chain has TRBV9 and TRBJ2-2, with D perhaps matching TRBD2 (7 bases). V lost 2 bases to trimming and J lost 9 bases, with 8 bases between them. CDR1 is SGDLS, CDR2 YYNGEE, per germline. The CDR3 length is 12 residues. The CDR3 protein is CASSVGGRELFF. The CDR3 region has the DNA TGTGCCAGCAGCGTCGGGGGGCGGGAGCTGTTTTTT.

DNA of the CDR3: TGTGCCAGCAGTTCCTCCAAGGACGGTAGGACTAGCGATCCCTACGAGCAGTACTTC. It translates to CASSSSKDGRTSDPYEQYF. The chain recombines TRBV2 with TRBJ2-7; 9 bases line up with TRBD2. J lost 2 bases, V lost 5 bases, and 19 bases had no gene match. This CDR3 is 19 amino acids long. The germline V gene has CDR1 SNHLY and CDR2 FYNNEI.

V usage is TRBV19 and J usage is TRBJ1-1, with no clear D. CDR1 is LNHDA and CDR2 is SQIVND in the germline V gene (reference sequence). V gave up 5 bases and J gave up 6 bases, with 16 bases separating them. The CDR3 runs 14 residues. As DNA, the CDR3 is TGTGCCAGTAGTTCCGGGTCCCTGTTCGCTGAAGCTTTCTTT. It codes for CASSSGSLFAEAFF.

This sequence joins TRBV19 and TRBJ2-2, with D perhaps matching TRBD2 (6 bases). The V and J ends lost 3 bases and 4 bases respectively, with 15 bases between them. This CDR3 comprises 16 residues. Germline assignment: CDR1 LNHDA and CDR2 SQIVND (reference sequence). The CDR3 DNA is TGTGCCAGTAGTATTACGGGGGAGTGGGTCACCGGGGAGCTGTTTTTT. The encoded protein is CASSITGEWVTGELFF.

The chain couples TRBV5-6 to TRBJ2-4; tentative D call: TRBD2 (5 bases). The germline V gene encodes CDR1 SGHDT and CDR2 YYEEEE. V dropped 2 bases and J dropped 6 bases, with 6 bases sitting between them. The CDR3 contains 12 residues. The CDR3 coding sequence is TGTGCCAGCAGCTTTAGCGCAAACATTCAGTACTTC. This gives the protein CASSFSANIQYF.

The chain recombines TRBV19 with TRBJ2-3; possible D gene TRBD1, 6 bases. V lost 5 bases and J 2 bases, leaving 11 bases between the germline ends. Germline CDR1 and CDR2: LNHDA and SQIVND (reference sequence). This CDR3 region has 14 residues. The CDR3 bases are TGTGCCAGTAGTGCTGGACAGTACACAGATACGCAGTATTTT. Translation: CASSAGQYTDTQYF.

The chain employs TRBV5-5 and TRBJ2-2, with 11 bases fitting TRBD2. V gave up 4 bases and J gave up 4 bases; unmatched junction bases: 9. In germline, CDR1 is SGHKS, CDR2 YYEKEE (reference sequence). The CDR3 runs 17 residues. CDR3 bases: TGTGCCAGCAGCCCTGTACTAGCGGGAGCTTCCACCGGGGAGCTGTTTTTT. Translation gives CASSPVLAGASTGELFF. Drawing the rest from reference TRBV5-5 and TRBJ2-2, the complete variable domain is DAGVTQSPTHLIKTRGQQVTLRCSPISGHKSVSWYQQVLGQGPQFIFQYYEKEERGRGNFPDRFSARQFPNYSSELNVNALLLGDSALYLCASSPVLAGASTGELFFGEGSRLTVL.

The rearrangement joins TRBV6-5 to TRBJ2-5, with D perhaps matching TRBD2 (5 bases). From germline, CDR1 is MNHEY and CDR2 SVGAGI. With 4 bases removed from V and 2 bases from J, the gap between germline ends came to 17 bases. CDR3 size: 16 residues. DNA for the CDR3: TGTGCCAGCAGTTCTCCCGGGCGGGCGGGTCAAGAGACCCAGTACTTC. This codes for CASSSPGRAGQETQYF.

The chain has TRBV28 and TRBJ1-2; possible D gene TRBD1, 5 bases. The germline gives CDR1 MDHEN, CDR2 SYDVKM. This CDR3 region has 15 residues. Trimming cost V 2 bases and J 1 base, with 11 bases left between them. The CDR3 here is CASSLGGTDNYGYTF. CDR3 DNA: TGTGCCAGCAGTTTAGGGGGGACGGATAACTATGGCTACACCTTC.

The CDR3 is CASSPTGLNTEAFF. Here the CDR3 DNA reads TGTGCCAGCTCACCGACAGGGCTGAACACTGAAGCTTTCTTT. This chain joins TRBV18 and TRBJ1-1, with 7 nucleotides matching TRBD1. Trimming removed 3 bases from V and 0 bases from J; junction bases left unmatched: 1. The length of the CDR3 is 14 residues. Per the germline V gene, CDR1 is KGHSH and CDR2 is LQKENI.

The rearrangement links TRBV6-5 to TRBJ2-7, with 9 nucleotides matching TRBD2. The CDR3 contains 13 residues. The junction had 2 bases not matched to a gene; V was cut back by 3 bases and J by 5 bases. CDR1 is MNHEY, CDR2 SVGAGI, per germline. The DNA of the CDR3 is TGTGCCAGCAGTTATAGCGGGAGCCACGAGCAGTACTTC. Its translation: CASSYSGSHEQYF.

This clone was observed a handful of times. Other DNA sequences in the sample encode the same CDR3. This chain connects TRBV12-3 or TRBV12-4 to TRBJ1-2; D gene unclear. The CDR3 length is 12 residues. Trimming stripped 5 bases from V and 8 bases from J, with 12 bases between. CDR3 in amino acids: CASSPSPGGYTF. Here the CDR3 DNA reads TGTGCCAGCAGTCCGAGCCCCGGGGGCTACACCTTC.

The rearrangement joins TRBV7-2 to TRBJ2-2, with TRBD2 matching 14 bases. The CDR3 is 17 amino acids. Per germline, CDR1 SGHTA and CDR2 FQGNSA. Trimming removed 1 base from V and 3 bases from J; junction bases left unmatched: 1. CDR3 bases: TGTGCCAGCAGCTTAGGACTAGCGGGAGGGTACACCGGGGAGCTGTTTTTT. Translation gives CASSLGLAGGYTGELFF.

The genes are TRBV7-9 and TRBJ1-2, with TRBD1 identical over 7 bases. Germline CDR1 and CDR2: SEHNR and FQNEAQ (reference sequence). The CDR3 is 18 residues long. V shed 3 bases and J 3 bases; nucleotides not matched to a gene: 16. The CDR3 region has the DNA TGTGCCAGCAGCTTGAACTACCCAGGTGGAGGGGGCGACTATGGCTACACCTTC. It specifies CASSLNYPGGGGDYGYTF. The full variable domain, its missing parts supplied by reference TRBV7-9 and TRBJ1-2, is DTGVSQNPRHKITKRGQNVTFRCDPISEHNRLYWYRQTLGQGPEFLTYFQNEAQLEKSRLLSDRFSAERPKGSFSTLEIQRTEQGDSAMYLCASSLNYPGGGGDYGYTFGSGTRLTVV.